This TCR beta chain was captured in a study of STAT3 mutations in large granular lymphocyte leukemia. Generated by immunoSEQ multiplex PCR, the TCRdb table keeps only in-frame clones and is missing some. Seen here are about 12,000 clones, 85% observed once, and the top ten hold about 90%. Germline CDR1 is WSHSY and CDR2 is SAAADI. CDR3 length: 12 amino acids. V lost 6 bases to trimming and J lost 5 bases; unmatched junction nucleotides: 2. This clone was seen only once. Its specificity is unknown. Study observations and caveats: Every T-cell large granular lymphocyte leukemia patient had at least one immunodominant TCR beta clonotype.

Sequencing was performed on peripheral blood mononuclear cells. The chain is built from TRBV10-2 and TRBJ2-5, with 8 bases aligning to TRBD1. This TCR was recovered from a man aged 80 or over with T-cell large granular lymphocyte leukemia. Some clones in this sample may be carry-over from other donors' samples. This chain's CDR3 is CASSGTGETQYF. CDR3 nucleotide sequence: TGCGCCAGCAGCGGGACAGGCGAGACCCAGTACTTC.